This TCR beta chain was recorded in a study of T cells after yellow fever vaccination. Synthesis of TCR cDNA relied on 5'RACE template switching, which attached a universal primer site and UMIs. TCRdb re-derived calls from the 5' RACE reads in MiXCR, one entry per CDR3 protein. The sample lists about 130,000 distinct CDR3 sequences; over 8% were seen once. The germline gives CDR1 SGHRS, CDR2 YFSETQ. CDR3 length equals 14 residues. V was cut by 4 bases and J by 3 bases, with 10 bases left in between. The sample holds many counts of this clonotype. Source: CD8+ T cells sorted from PBMCs, taken on the day of the yellow fever booster vaccination. The sequence came from a man between 18 and 35 years old who received the YFV17D yellow fever vaccine. The chain joins TRBV5-1 to TRBJ2-2; TRBD2 might be the D (5 bases). Here the CDR3 reads CASSLLRDTGELFF. The CDR3 nucleotides are TGCGCCAGCAGCCTCCTGAGGGACACCGGGGAGCTGTTTTTT.